This T cell receptor (beta chain) was recovered during a study of beta chain features in type 1 diabetes. Study background: Patients and healthy donors were similar in age, gender and cell yields.

Overall study results and limits: TCRB CDR3s were moderately but significantly shorter in Type 1 diabetes patients in all four CD4+ subsets.

Expressed TCRB transcripts were sequenced, since all the RNA that had been isolated was reverse transcribed. Measured with immunoSEQ multiplex PCR; TCRdb has only the in-frame clones, and not every one. The sample includes a few hundred thousand clones, roughly 9.8% seen only once; the top ten take about 0.64%. This clone was seen only a few times. Its antigen is unknown. CDR1 SGHVS and CDR2 FQNEAQ come from the germline V gene. The CDR3 contains 14 residues. The V end was cut by 6 bases, the J end by 2 bases, with 12 bases between. Input material: central memory CD4+ T cells from blood. This chain connects TRBV7-8 to TRBJ2-3; D is ambiguous. The receptor was derived from a young man with type 1 diabetes. CDR3 coding DNA: TGTGCCAGCAGTCCTTCGCTCTCCACAGATACGCAGTATTTT. Amino acid sequence: CASSPSLSTDTQYF.